Below, 18 T cell receptor beta chains from the same sample are listed, as sequenced in a study of T cell repertoires in ileal Crohn's disease. Only in-frame clones appear in the TCRdb table, and some are missing; sequencing was by immunoSEQ multiplex PCR. The table includes roughly 7,400 clones, roughly 76% detected once. The sample taken for sequencing was ileal tissue. The receptors come from an adult with Crohn's disease.

This sequence joins TRBV7-6 and TRBJ1-1; D is undetermined. V lost 1 base to trimming and J lost 0 bases, with 9 bases between them. Germline loops: CDR1 SGHVS, CDR2 FNYEAQ. The length of the CDR3 is 15 residues. As DNA, the CDR3 is TGTGCCAGCAGCTTAGTTTCGGGAATGAACACTGAAGCTTTCTTT. This gives the protein CASSLVSGMNTEAFF.

The chain combines TRBV2 with TRBJ2-2; 12 bases align to TRBD2. Looked up from germline, CDR1 is SNHLY and CDR2 is FYNNEI. The length of the CDR3 is 15 residues. V lost 5 bases to trimming and J lost 7 bases; unmatched junction nucleotides: 5. CDR3 in amino acids: CASSSWGLAGGELFF. The CDR3 DNA reads TGTGCCAGCAGTTCATGGGGACTAGCGGGCGGGGAGCTGTTTTTT. The full variable domain, in which reference TRBV2 and TRBJ2-2 provide the parts outside the CDR3, is EPEVTQTPSHQVTQMGQEVILRCVPISNHLYFYWYRQILGQKVEFLVSFYNNEISEKSEIFDDQFSVERPDGSNFTLKIRSTKLEDSAMYFCASSSWGLAGGELFFGEGSRLTVL.

The chain carries TRBV29-1 and TRBJ2-1; maybe TRBD1 (5 bases). CDR3 length: 14 residues. Trimming stripped 1 base from V and 8 bases from J, with 15 bases between. The germline V gene has CDR1 SQVTM and CDR2 ANQGSEA. The CDR3: CSVEGQGIRDEQFF. The CDR3 DNA is TGCAGCGTTGAAGGGCAGGGCATTCGGGATGAGCAGTTCTTC.

The chain recombines TRBV5-1 with TRBJ2-3, with 7 bases matching TRBD2. V gave up 7 bases and J gave up 1 base; unmatched junction bases: 12. The CDR3 is 16 amino acids. In germline, CDR1 is SGHRS, CDR2 YFSETQ. The CDR3 DNA reads TGCGCCAGCGGAACCGGGACTATCCCTGGCACAGATACGCAGTATTTT. It codes for CASGTGTIPGTDTQYF.

This sequence joins TRBV5-1 and TRBJ2-3; 10 nucleotides align to TRBD2. The CDR3 is made up of 15 amino acids. Looked up from germline, CDR1 is SGHRS and CDR2 is YFSETQ. V gave up 4 bases and J gave up 5 bases; unmatched junction bases: 7. The CDR3 DNA follows: TGCGCCAGCAGCACAAGCGGGAGGGCCGAAGATACGCAGTATTTT. Protein sequence: CASSTSGRAEDTQYF.

The CDR3 DNA follows: TGTGCCAGTAGTATAGGGGACTACAGGAGGGCTGAAGCTTTCTTT. Translation: CASSIGDYRRAEAFF. The genes are TRBV19 and TRBJ1-1; D may be TRBD1 (5 bases). The length of the CDR3 is 15 residues. CDR1 is LNHDA and CDR2 is SQIVND in the germline V gene (reference sequence). Trimming removed 1 base from V and 6 bases from J, with 15 bases in between. The whole variable domain, remainder taken from reference TRBV19 and TRBJ1-1, is DGGITQSPKYLFRKEGQNVTLSCEQNLNHDAMYWYRQDPGQGLRLIYYSQIVNDFQKGDIAEGYSVSREKKESFPLTVTSAQKNPTAFYLCASSIGDYRRAEAFFGQGTRLTVV.

The chain combines TRBV2 with TRBJ2-2, with 8 bases that match TRBD1. The CDR3 totals 16 residues. Per germline, CDR1 SNHLY and CDR2 FYNNEI. The junction had 10 bases not matched to a gene; V was cut back by 6 bases and J by 4 bases. DNA of the CDR3: TGTGCCAGCAGGGACACTCGGACAGGGAGCACCGGGGAGCTGTTTTTT. Amino acids: CASRDTRTGSTGELFF. Full variable domain (rest looked up from reference TRBV2 and TRBJ2-2): EPEVTQTPSHQVTQMGQEVILRCVPISNHLYFYWYRQILGQKVEFLVSFYNNEISEKSEIFDDQFSVERPDGSNFTLKIRSTKLEDSAMYFCASRDTRTGSTGELFFGEGSRLTVL.

The DNA for the CDR3 is TGTGCCAGCAGCACAGGGGGCAATCAGCCCCAGCATTTT. Its protein is CASSTGGNQPQHF. The chain joins TRBV9 to TRBJ1-5, with 7 bases fitting TRBD1. The CDR3 runs to 13 residues. The V and J ends lost 4 bases and 2 bases, in that order; junction bases with no gene match: 0. The germline V gene has CDR1 SGDLS and CDR2 YYNGEE.

The V call is TRBV18, the J call TRBJ1-5, with TRBD1 as a possible D gene (6 bases). The CDR3 sequence is 15 residues long. The V gene's germline CDR1 is KGHSH and CDR2 LQKENI. With 3 bases removed from V and 0 bases from J, the gap between germline ends came to 9 bases. CDR3 in amino acids: CASSPTGGSNQPQHF. CDR3 DNA: TGTGCCAGCTCACCGACAGGAGGTAGCAATCAGCCCCAGCATTTT.

The chain has TRBV9 and TRBJ2-2; TRBD2 agrees at 9 bases. There are 18 residues in the CDR3. The germline CDR1 and CDR2 sequences are SGDLS and YYNGEE. Germline trimming cut 4 bases from V and 3 bases from J; bases unmatched to any gene: 13. The CDR3 DNA is TGTGCCAGCAGCCCCCCGTCGGCTAGCGGGATTTACACCGGGGAGCTGTTTTTT. This encodes CASSPPSASGIYTGELFF.

The CDR3 protein is CASSFGTVPGNTIYF. The CDR3 region has the DNA TGTGCCAGCAGCTTCGGGACAGTCCCTGGAAACACCATATATTTT. This chain joins TRBV5-5 and TRBJ1-3, with 7 bases aligning to TRBD1. The germline V gene has CDR1 SGHKS and CDR2 YYEKEE (reference sequence). Unmatched junction bases numbered 4, after V lost 2 bases and J lost 2 bases. The length of the CDR3 is 15 residues.

In this sample, this clone turned up once. CDR3 sequence (DNA): TGTGCCAGCAGCTTGGGACTTTCACAAAGCCTTAATGAGCAGTTCTTC. Translated, it gives CASSLGLSQSLNEQFF. V and J are TRBV7-3 and TRBJ2-1; a possible D gene is TRBD2 (6 bases). The CDR3 runs 16 residues. The V end was cut by 3 bases, the J end by 7 bases, with 19 bases between. Germline assignment: CDR1 SGHTA and CDR2 FQGTGA.

The chain couples TRBV5-1 to TRBJ2-3; possibly TRBD2 for D (5 bases). Trimming shortened V by 0 bases and J by 1 base, and 12 bases separated the two germline ends. Germline-derived CDR1 and CDR2 are SGHRS and YFSETQ. The CDR3 length is 16 residues. CDR3 sequence (DNA): TGCGCCAGCAGCTTGGAGTGGCGGGCAGGCACAGATACGCAGTATTTT. Residues: CASSLEWRAGTDTQYF.

The V and J genes are TRBV7-9 and TRBJ1-1; the D gene is possibly TRBD1 (5 bases). The V gene's germline CDR1 is SEHNR and CDR2 FQNEAQ (reference sequence). The length of the CDR3 is 15 residues. Trimming stripped 7 bases from V and 1 base from J, with 16 bases between. The CDR3 loop is CASNGDGRENTEAFF. Here the CDR3 DNA reads TGTGCCAGCAACGGAGACGGCAGGGAGAACACTGAAGCTTTCTTT.

The chain combines TRBV5-1 with TRBJ2-2; no clear D. The V gene's germline CDR1 is SGHRS and CDR2 YFSETQ. The CDR3 is made up of 13 amino acids. The V gene lost 0 bases and the J gene lost 6 bases, with 6 bases spanning the gap. CDR3 DNA sequence: TGCGCCAGCAGCTTGGGACGGGCCGGGGAGCTGTTTTTT. Its protein is CASSLGRAGELFF.

V usage is TRBV12-5 and J usage is TRBJ2-7; 8 positions agree with TRBD2. V was clipped by 6 bases and J by 3 bases; unmatched bases: 1. This CDR3 spans 12 amino acids. Germline assignment: CDR1 LGHNT and CDR2 FRNRAP. In nucleotides, the CDR3 is TGTGCTAGTGGAGGGACTAGCTACGAGCAGTACTTC. As protein: CASGGTSYEQYF.

The chain joins TRBV2 to TRBJ2-5; TRBD1 might be the D (5 bases). The germline V gene encodes CDR1 SNHLY and CDR2 FYNNEI. Trimming took off 2 bases at V and 3 bases at J, with 7 bases between the two ends. The CDR3 is 13 residues long. The CDR3 reads CASSEIREETQYF. For the CDR3, the DNA is TGTGCCAGCAGTGAAATCAGGGAAGAGACCCAGTACTTC.

This chain joins TRBV9 and TRBJ2-4; TRBD2 is a possible D gene (6 bases). Deletions cut 3 bases from V and 3 bases from J, with 13 bases between. From germline, CDR1 is SGDLS and CDR2 YYNGEE. CDR3 length equals 15 residues. CDR3 in DNA: TGTGCCAGCAGCGGTAACGGGAGAGGCAAAAACATTCAGTACTTC. It is translated as CASSGNGRGKNIQYF.